This T cell receptor (beta chain) was obtained from a study of Tregs in tolerant kidney transplant recipients. Produced via immunoSEQ multiplex PCR; TCRdb's table is partial and in-frame only. Of roughly 18,000 clones in the sample, roughly four fifths were seen once. CD4+CD25+CD127- Tregs, CD4+CD25- non-Tregs, CD4 and CD8 cells were sorted. Trimming left V 0 bases short and J 11 bases short, with 16 bases between. CDR1 is MNHEY and CDR2 is SMNVEV in the germline V gene (reference sequence). The CDR3 length is 14 residues. The J gene is TRBJ1-1, the V gene TRBV27; D might be TRBD1 (6 bases). The sample comprised Tregs from blood. The receptor comes from a human donor in good health. The CDR3 nucleotides are TGTGCCAGCAGTTTATCCCTTTTGGGGGCGGAGGCTTTCTTT. Translation: CASSLSLLGAEAFF.